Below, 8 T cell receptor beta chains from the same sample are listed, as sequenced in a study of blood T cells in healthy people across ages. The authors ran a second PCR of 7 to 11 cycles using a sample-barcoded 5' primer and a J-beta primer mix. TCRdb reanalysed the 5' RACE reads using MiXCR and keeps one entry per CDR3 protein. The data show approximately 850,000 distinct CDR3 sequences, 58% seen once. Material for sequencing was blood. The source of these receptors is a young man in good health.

The DNA for the CDR3 is TGTGCCAGCATCTCCGACGGTAAAAGCTCCTACGAGCAGTACTTC. Protein sequence: CASISDGKSSYEQYF. The chain is built from TRBV3-1 and TRBJ2-7; no definite D call. CDR3 length: 15 residues. Per germline, CDR1 LGHDT and CDR2 YNNKEL (reference sequence). The ends were cut back, 7 bases at V and 0 bases at J, with 16 bases in the middle.

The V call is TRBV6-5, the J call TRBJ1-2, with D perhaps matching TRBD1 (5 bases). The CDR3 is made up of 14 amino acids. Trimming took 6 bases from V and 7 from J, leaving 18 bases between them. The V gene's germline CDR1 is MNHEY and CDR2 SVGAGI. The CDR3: CASRSGLGVSGYTF. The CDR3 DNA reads TGTGCCAGCAGGTCAGGACTGGGGGTGTCTGGCTACACCTTC.

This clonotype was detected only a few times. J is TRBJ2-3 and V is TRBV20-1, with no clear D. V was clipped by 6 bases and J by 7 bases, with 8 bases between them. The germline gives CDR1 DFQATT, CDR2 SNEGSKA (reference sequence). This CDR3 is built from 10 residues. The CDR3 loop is CSAAVNTQYF. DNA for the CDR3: TGCAGTGCCGCGGTAAATACGCAGTATTTT.

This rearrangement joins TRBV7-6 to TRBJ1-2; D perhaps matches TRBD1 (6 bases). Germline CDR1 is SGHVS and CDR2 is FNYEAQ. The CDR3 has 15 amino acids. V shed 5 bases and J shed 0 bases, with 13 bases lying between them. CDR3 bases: TGTGCCAGCAGCCTTCGACAGGCTACTAACTATGGCTACACCTTC. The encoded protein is CASSLRQATNYGYTF.

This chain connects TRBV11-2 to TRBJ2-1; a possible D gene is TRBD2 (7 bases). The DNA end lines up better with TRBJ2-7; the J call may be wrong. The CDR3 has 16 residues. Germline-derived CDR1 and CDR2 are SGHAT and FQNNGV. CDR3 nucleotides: TGTGCCAGCAGCCCCGGAGTAGGGGGGGGCTTATACGAGCAGTACTTC. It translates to CASSPGVGGGLYEQYF.

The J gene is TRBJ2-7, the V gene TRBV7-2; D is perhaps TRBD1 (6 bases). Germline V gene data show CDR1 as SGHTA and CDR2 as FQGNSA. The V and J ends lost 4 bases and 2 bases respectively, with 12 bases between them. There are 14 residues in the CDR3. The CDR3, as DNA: TGTGCCAGCAGCTCCTACGGACAGCCCTACGAGCAGTACTTC. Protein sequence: CASSSYGQPYEQYF.

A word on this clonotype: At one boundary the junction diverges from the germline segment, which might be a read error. The CDR3 coding sequence is TGTGCCAGCAGCTTAGACGGGTTCGGTGGCTACACCTTC. It translates to CASSLDGFGGYTF. V gene TRBV12-3 or TRBV12-4 combines with J gene TRBJ1-2; no firm D call. This CDR3 region has 13 residues.

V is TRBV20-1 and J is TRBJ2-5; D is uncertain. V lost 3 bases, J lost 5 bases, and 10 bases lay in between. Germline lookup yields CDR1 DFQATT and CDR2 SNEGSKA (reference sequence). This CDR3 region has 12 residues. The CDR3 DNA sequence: TGCAGTGCTAGCCCCCAAGGGGAGACCCAGTACTTC. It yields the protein CSASPQGETQYF.